This T cell receptor beta chain was sequenced for a study of blood T cell repertoires in COVID-19. At the level of the study: Acute and convalescent COVID-19 specimens originated in the United States, Italy and Spain. PBMCs, B-cell-depleted T cells, or T cells were the source of the cDNA or gDNA that made up the material.

The CDR3 loop spans 12 amino acids. Germline CDR1 reads MNHEY; CDR2 reads SVGEGT. V was shortened by 4 bases and J by 6 bases, with 7 bases between the two germline ends. In the original analysis: By means of reference gene primer amplification, nucleated cell counts were estimated. Sequenced by immunoSEQ multiplex PCR; TCRdb stores in-frame clones only, minus some. The V and J calls and clone size come from that table; D and trimming were worked out from the DNA. The sample has approximately 44,000 clones, roughly 79% seen once; the top ten hold approximately 30%. The V gene is TRBV6-2 or TRBV6-3, the J gene TRBJ1-5; D might be TRBD1 (5 bases). What was sequenced was peripheral blood. This clonotype was sampled from a woman aged 80 or older with acute or convalescent COVID-19. CDR3 nucleotides: TGTGCCAGCAGTTCCGACAGTCAGCCCCAGCATTTT. This encodes CASSSDSQPQHF.